This T cell receptor (beta chain) was found in a study of blood T cell repertoires in COVID-19. In the study overall: Italy, Spain and the United States were the sources of the convalescent and acute COVID-19 samples. In each case, the material was cDNA or gDNA derived from T cells, B-cell-depleted T cells, or PBMCs.

Original methodology: Nucleated cell counts were estimated from reference gene primer amplification. Some clones are missing from TCRdb's copy, which holds only in-frame ones; the method was immunoSEQ multiplex PCR. Clone size and V and J calls were adopted from that table, with D and trimming inferred from the DNA. There are some 200,000 clones in the sample; around 76% occur only once, and approximately 8.6% lies in the top ten. Trimming cost V 0 bases and J 8 bases, with 7 bases left between them. Germline-derived CDR1 and CDR2 are DFQATT and SNEGSKA (reference sequence). The CDR3 has 11 residues.

This rearrangement joins TRBV20-1 to TRBJ1-2; D remains ambiguous. Sample: peripheral blood. The sequence was collected from a woman between 45 and 65 years old with active or convalescent COVID-19. DNA for the CDR3: TGCAGTGCTAGAGATCAGTCCGGCTACACCTTC. It specifies CSARDQSGYTF.